This TCR beta chain was profiled in a study of blood T cell repertoires in COVID-19. For the study at large: Acute and convalescent COVID-19 specimens originated in the United States, Italy and Spain. PBMCs, B-cell-depleted T cells, or T cells provided the cDNA or gDNA that made up the material.

Seattle participants joined during active infection and were tracked over time. On this clone: The sample holds other DNA sequences that translate to the same CDR3.

The ends lost 6 bases at V and 3 bases at J; junction bases unmatched: 2. Germline values: CDR1 SNHLY, CDR2 FYNNEI. This CDR3 has 14 amino acids. The authors' processing: For nucleated cells, counts were estimated from reference gene primer amplification. Repertoires were generated with immunoSEQ multiplex PCR, while TCRdb's copy carries only in-frame clones and drops some. The DNA was the basis for D and trimming; V, J and clone size are from that table. The table shows about 480,000 clones, with about 88% occurring only once. Specimen: peripheral blood. The chain carries TRBV2 and TRBJ2-1, with TRBD2 identical over 10 bases. The TCR sequence derives from a man between 18 and 35 years old with COVID-19, enrolled during active disease. CDR3 DNA sequence: TGTGCCAGCAGGGGGACTAGCGTCTACAATGAGCAGTTCTTC. Protein: CASRGTSVYNEQFF. The whole variable domain, filled in from reference TRBV2 and TRBJ2-1, reads EPEVTQTPSHQVTQMGQEVILRCVPISNHLYFYWYRQILGQKVEFLVSFYNNEISEKSEIFDDQFSVERPDGSNFTLKIRSTKLEDSAMYFCASRGTSVYNEQFFGPGTRLTVL.